This paragraph covers one T cell receptor (beta chain) sequence. Sequenced by immunoSEQ multiplex PCR; TCRdb stores in-frame clones only, minus some. The top ten clones hold about a fifth of a sample with approximately 75,000 clones, 84% of them seen once. The data are from a study of blood T cell repertoires in COVID-19. Trimming left V 5 bases short and J 0 bases short, with 10 bases between. The germline CDR1 and CDR2 sequences are MNHEY and SMNVEV (reference sequence). This CDR3 contains 14 residues. This clonotype originated in a woman between 50 and 59 years old with acute or convalescent COVID-19. Sequencing input: peripheral blood. The chain combines TRBV27 with TRBJ1-1; TRBD1 is a possible D gene (5 bases). The CDR3 here is CASSLQGMNTEAFF. The CDR3 DNA reads TGTGCCAGCAGTCTTCAGGGTATGAACACTGAAGCTTTCTTT.